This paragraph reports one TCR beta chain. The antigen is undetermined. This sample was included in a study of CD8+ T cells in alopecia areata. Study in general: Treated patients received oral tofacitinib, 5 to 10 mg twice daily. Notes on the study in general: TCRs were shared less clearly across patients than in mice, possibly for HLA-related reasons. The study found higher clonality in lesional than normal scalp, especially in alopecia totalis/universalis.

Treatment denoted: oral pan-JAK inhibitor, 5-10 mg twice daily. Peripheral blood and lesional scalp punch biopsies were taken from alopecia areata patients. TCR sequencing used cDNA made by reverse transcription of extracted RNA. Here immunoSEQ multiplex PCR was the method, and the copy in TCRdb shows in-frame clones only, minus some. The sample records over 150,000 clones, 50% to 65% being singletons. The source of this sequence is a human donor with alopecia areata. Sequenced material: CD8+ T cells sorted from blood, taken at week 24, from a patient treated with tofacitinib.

CDR3 sequence: CSVVSGDGYTF. For the CDR3, the DNA is TGCAGCGTTGTATCAGGGGACGGCTACACCTTC. This rearrangement joins TRBV29-1 to TRBJ1-2; possible D gene TRBD1, 6 bases. The CDR3 is made up of 11 amino acids. Deletions cut 4 bases from V and 8 bases from J, with 11 bases between. Germline V gives CDR1 SQVTM, CDR2 ANQGSEA. Complete variable domain (other parts from reference TRBV29-1 and TRBJ1-2): SAVISQKPSRDICQRGTSLTIQCQVDSQVTMMFWYRQQPGQSLTLIATANQGSEATYESGFVIDKFPISRPNLTFSTLTVSNMSPEDSSIYLCSVVSGDGYTFGSGTRLTVV.